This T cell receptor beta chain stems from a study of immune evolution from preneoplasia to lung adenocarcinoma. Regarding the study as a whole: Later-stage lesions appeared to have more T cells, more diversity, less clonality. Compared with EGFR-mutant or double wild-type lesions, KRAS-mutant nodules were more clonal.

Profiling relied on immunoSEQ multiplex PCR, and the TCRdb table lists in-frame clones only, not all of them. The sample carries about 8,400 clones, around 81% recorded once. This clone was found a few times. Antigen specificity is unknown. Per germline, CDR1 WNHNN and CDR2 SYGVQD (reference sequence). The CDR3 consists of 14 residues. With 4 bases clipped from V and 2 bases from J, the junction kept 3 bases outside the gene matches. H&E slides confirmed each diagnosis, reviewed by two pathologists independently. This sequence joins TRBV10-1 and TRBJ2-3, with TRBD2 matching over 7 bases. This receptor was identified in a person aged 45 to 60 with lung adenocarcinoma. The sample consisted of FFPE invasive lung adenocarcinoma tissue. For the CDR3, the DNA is TGCGCCAGCAGTGGGGAGCGGGACACAGATACGCAGTATTTT. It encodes CASSGERDTDTQYF.